This note documents a single T cell receptor (beta chain) sequence. The data were obtained in a study of shared clonotypes between healthy human individuals. Germline V gene lookup returns CDR1 MDHEN and CDR2 SYDVKM. V was pared by 2 bases and J by 2 bases, with 10 bases between. The CDR3 length is 15 residues. Genomic DNA of every subset was divided equally among multiple immunoSEQ plates. TCRdb keeps only in-frame clones here, not all; method: immunoSEQ multiplex PCR. The sample shows about 2.4 million clones, approximately 94% of them seen only once. The rearrangement joins TRBV28 to TRBJ1-5, with D hard to call. The source is a man between 18 and 35 years old in good health. Some clones in this sample may be carry-over from other donors' samples. The sequenced material came from naive CD4+ T cells from PBMCs. Noted subset: CD45RA+ positively selected. The CDR3 sequence: CASSLALTRNQPQHF. DNA of the CDR3: TGTGCCAGCAGTTTAGCTCTGACACGCAATCAGCCCCAGCATTTT.